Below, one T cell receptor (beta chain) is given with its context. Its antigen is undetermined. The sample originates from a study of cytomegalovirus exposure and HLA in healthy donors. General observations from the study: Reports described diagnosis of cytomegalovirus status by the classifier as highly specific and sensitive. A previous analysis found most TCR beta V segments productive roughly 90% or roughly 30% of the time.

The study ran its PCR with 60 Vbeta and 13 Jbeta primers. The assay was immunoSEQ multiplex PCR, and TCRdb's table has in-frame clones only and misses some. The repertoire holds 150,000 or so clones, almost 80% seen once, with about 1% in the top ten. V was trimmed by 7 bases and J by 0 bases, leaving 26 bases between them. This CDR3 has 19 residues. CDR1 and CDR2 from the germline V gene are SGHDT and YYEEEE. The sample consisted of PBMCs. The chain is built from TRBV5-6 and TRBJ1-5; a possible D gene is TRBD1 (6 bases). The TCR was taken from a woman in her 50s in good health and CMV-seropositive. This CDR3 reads CASALCAGADLDSNQPQHF. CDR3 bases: TGTGCCAGCGCCTTATGTGCAGGGGCGGACCTCGATAGCAATCAGCCCCAGCATTTT.